The 4 T cell receptor beta chains below come from one sample, sequenced in a study of shared T cell receptors in the human thymus. Clones were sequenced by immunoSEQ multiplex PCR, and TCRdb holds only the in-frame ones, with some missing. Of about 380,000 clones detected, 95% appear once; the ten largest clones hold approximately 0.02%. Sequenced material: thymocytes. All receptors derive from a human donor.

This clone occurred once. This chain connects TRBV28 to TRBJ2-3; D is ambiguous. Germline CDR1 reads MDHEN; CDR2 reads SYDVKM. CDR3 length equals 14 residues. The V gene lost 2 bases and the J gene lost 1 base, with 7 bases spanning the gap. CDR3 protein: CASSLQARTDTQYF. The CDR3 DNA is TGTGCCAGCAGTTTACAGGCCCGCACAGATACGCAGTATTTT. Full variable domain (missing parts from reference TRBV28 and TRBJ2-3): DVKVTQSSRYLVKRTGEKVFLECVQDMDHENMFWYRQDPGLGLRLIYFSYDVKMKEKGDIPEGYSVSREKKERFSLILESASTNQTSMYLCASSLQARTDTQYFGPGTRLTVL.

This chain uses TRBV2 with TRBJ1-4, with TRBD1 as a possible D gene (5 bases). Germline CDR1 and CDR2: SNHLY and FYNNEI. This CDR3 is 17 amino acids long. V lost 1 base to trimming and J lost 3 bases, with 15 bases between them. The CDR3 DNA reads as TGTGCCAGCAGTGAAGGGGCGGGGGGAAGTTCTAATGAAAAACTGTTTTTT. Translation: CASSEGAGGSSNEKLFF.

The CDR3 reads CASSLSTRETQYF. CDR3 DNA sequence: TGTGCCAGCAGTCTCAGCACCAGGGAGACCCAGTACTTC. The chain links TRBV27 to TRBJ2-5; no firm D call. V dropped 5 bases and J dropped 5 bases, with 12 bases sitting between them. The CDR3 runs to 13 residues. Germline CDR1 reads MNHEY; CDR2 reads SMNVEV (reference sequence).

The chain recombines TRBV27 with TRBJ1-2, with D unresolved. This CDR3 comprises 14 residues. V dropped 6 bases and J dropped 0 bases, with 11 bases sitting between them. The germline V gene encodes CDR1 MNHEY and CDR2 SMNVEV (reference sequence). CDR3 sequence (DNA): TGTGCCAGCAGCCCCAGGCCCTCTAACTATGGCTACACCTTC. Residues: CASSPRPSNYGYTF.